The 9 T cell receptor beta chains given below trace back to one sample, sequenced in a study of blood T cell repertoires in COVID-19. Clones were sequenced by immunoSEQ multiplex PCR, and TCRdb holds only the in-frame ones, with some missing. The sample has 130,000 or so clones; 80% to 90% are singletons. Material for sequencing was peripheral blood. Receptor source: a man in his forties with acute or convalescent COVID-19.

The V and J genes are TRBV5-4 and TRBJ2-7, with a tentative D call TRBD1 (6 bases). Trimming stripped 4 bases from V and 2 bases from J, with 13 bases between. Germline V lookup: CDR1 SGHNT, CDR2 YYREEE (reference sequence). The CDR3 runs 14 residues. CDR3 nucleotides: TGTGCCAGCAGCACCTCCGGGACACCCTACGAGCAGTACTTC. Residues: CASSTSGTPYEQYF.

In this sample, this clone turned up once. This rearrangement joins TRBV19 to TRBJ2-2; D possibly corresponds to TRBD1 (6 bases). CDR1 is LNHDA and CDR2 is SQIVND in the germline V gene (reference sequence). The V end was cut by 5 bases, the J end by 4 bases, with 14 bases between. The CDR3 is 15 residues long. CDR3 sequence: CASSSVQGSTGELFF. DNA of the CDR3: TGTGCCAGTAGTTCTGTCCAGGGGAGCACCGGGGAGCTGTTTTTT.

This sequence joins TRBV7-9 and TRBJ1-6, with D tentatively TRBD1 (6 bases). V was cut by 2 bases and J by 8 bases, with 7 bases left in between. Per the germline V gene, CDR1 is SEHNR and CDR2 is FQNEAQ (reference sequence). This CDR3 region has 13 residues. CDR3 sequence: CASSLSGDSPLHF. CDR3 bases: TGTGCCAGCAGCTTATCAGGGGATTCACCCCTCCACTTT.

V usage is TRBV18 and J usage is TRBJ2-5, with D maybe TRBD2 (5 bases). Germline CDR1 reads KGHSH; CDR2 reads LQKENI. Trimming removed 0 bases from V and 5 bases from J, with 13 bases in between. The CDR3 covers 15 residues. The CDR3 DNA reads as TGTGCCAGCTCACCACCGTCGGGGATGGTGGAGACCCAGTACTTC. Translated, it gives CASSPPSGMVETQYF. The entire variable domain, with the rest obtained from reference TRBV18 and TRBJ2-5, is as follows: NAGVMQNPRHLVRRRGQEARLRCSPMKGHSHVYWYRQLPEEGLKFMVYLQKENIIDESGMPKERFSAEFPKEGPSILRIQQVVRGDSAAYFCASSPPSGMVETQYFGPGTRLLVL.

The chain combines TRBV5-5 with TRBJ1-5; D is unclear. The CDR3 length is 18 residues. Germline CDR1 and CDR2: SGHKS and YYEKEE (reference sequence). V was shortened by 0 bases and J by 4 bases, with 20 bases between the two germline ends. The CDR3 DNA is TGTGCCAGCAGCTTGGAGTATTGGAGCCGCCGAACGAATCAGCCCCAGCATTTT. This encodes CASSLEYWSRRTNQPQHF. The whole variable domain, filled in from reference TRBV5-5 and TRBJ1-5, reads DAGVTQSPTHLIKTRGQQVTLRCSPISGHKSVSWYQQVLGQGPQFIFQYYEKEERGRGNFPDRFSARQFPNYSSELNVNALLLGDSALYLCASSLEYWSRRTNQPQHFGDGTRLSIL.

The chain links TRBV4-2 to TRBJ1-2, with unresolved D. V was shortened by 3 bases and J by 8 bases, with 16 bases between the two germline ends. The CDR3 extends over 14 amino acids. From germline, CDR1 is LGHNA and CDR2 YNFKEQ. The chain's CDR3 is CASSQRSPVGGYTF. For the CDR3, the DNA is TGTGCCAGCAGCCAGCGATCGCCAGTCGGGGGCTACACCTTC.

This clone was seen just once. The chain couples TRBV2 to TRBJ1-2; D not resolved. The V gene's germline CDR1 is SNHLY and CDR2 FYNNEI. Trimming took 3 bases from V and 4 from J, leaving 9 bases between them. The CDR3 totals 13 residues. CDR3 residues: CASSDLSVYGYTF. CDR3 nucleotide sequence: TGTGCCAGCAGTGATCTTTCGGTCTATGGCTACACCTTC.

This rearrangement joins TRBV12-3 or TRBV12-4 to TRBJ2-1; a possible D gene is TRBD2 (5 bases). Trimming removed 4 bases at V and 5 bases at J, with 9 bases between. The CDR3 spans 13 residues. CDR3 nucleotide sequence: TGTGCCAGCAGTTCGGACTCGCACAATGAGCAGTTCTTC. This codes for CASSSDSHNEQFF.

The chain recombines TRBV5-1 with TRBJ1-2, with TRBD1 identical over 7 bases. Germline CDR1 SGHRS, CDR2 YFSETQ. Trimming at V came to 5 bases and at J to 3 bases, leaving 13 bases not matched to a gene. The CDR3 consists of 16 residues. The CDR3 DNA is TGCGCCAGCAGGGCGGGACAGCGGAGCCGGGACTATGGCTACACCTTC. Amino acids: CASRAGQRSRDYGYTF. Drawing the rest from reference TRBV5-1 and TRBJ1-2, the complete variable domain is KAGVTQTPRYLIKTRGQQVTLSCSPISGHRSVSWYQQTPGQGLQFLFEYFSETQRNKGNFPGRFSGRQFSNSRSEMNVSTLELGDSALYLCASRAGQRSRDYGYTFGSGTRLTVV.